The 31 T cell receptor beta chains presented below share a single source sample, sequenced in a study of cytomegalovirus exposure and HLA in healthy donors. The study ran its PCR with 60 Vbeta and 13 Jbeta primers. The table came from immunoSEQ multiplex PCR; TCRdb's copy has only in-frame clones and leaves some out. This sample has around 100,000 clones; roughly 80% occur once, and the top ten carry roughly 20%. The material sequenced was PBMCs. All receptors derive from a man aged 25 to 45 in good health and CMV-seropositive.

This chain uses TRBV27 with TRBJ2-3, with D perhaps TRBD2 (5 bases). The CDR3 sequence is 15 residues long. V dropped 2 bases and J dropped 1 base, with 10 bases sitting between them. Germline V gives CDR1 MNHEY, CDR2 SMNVEV (reference sequence). CDR3 nucleotides: TGTGCCAGCAGTTTACTGGGGAGACGCACAGATACGCAGTATTTT. Its translation: CASSLLGRRTDTQYF.

This clone was detected once. This chain links TRBV7-8 with TRBJ1-2; the D is unclear. V lost 5 bases to trimming and J lost 3 bases, with 10 bases between them. CDR3 length equals 13 residues. In germline, CDR1 is SGHVS, CDR2 FQNEAQ. CDR3 in amino acids: CASSNGADYGYTF. Written as DNA, the CDR3 is TGTGCCAGCAGCAACGGAGCCGACTATGGCTACACCTTC.

The CDR3 is CASSHGGRGTEAFF. Here the CDR3 DNA reads TGTGCCAGTAGCCACGGGGGGCGCGGCACTGAAGCTTTCTTT. The chain links TRBV19 to TRBJ1-1, with D possibly matching TRBD1 (6 bases). This CDR3 contains 14 residues. Trimming took 6 bases from V and 4 from J, leaving 15 bases between them. Germline V gene sequence: CDR1 LNHDA, CDR2 SQIVND (reference sequence).

In its sample, this clone is large. The chain recombines TRBV9 with TRBJ2-7, with 14 nucleotides matching TRBD2. The CDR3 extends over 18 amino acids. V shed 3 bases and J 3 bases; nucleotides not matched to a gene: 11. Germline V gene lookup returns CDR1 SGDLS and CDR2 YYNGEE. The CDR3 DNA sequence: TGTGCCAGCAGCGCGGGAGGGTCTGGACTAGCGGGGGGCTACGAGCAGTACTTC. Protein product: CASSAGGSGLAGGYEQYF.

This rearrangement joins TRBV5-1 to TRBJ2-3, with a weak D call TRBD2 (7 bases). CDR3 length: 14 residues. V lost 4 bases and J 6 bases, leaving 15 bases between the germline ends. CDR1 is SGHRS, CDR2 YFSETQ, per germline. This CDR3 is CASSPQGREDTQYF. The DNA for the CDR3 is TGCGCCAGCAGCCCTCAGGGGCGGGAGGATACGCAGTATTTT.

The rearrangement uses TRBV5-1 and TRBJ1-5; possibly TRBD1 for D (5 bases). Trimming removed 0 bases at V and 4 bases at J, with 11 bases between. This CDR3 has 15 residues. In germline, CDR1 is SGHRS, CDR2 YFSETQ. The CDR3 DNA is TGCGCCAGCAGCTTGGCCGGAGGGGCGAATCAGCCCCAGCATTTT. Protein sequence: CASSLAGGANQPQHF.

The rearrangement links TRBV5-1 to TRBJ2-1, with TRBD2 matching 10 bases. The CDR3 spans 16 residues. CDR1 is SGHRS and CDR2 is YFSETQ in the germline V gene. The J segment lost 8 bases and the V segment lost 1 base, leaving 9 bases of the junction unmatched. The CDR3 here is CASSLRYSGRGDEQFF. As DNA, the CDR3 is TGCGCCAGCAGCTTGAGATACAGCGGGAGGGGCGATGAGCAGTTCTTC.

This clone is medium-sized in the sample. The genes are TRBV6-1 and TRBJ2-1, with TRBD1 matching over 10 bases. This CDR3 has 15 amino acids. Germline V gene lookup returns CDR1 MNHNS and CDR2 SASEGT. V shed 1 base and J 3 bases; nucleotides not matched to a gene: 0. The CDR3 loop reads CASSEGTGGYNEQFF. The CDR3 bases are TGTGCCAGCAGTGAAGGGACAGGGGGCTACAATGAGCAGTTCTTC.

This clone turned up a few times. The chain carries TRBV6-5 and TRBJ1-2; no clear D. The V end was cut by 7 bases, the J end by 6 bases, with 15 bases between. Per the germline V gene, CDR1 is MNHEY and CDR2 is SVGAGI. The CDR3 covers 13 residues. The CDR3 DNA is TGTGCCAGCAAACGCGGGATGGTTAATGGCTACACCTTC. The encoded protein is CASKRGMVNGYTF.

The chain is built from TRBV7-2 and TRBJ1-5; perhaps TRBD1 as D (5 bases). The germline CDR1 and CDR2 sequences are SGHTA and FQGNSA. The CDR3 totals 15 residues. The V end lost 2 bases, the J end lost 3 bases, and 11 bases lay between the germline ends. The CDR3 DNA sequence: TGTGCCAGCAGCTTATTGCGGGGCTTCAATCAGCCCCAGCATTTT. Its translation: CASSLLRGFNQPQHF.

This clone was observed a few times. The chain is built from TRBV9 and TRBJ2-7; no definite D call. Germline CDR1 reads SGDLS; CDR2 reads YYNGEE. The V end lost 0 bases, the J end lost 0 bases, and 10 bases lay between the germline ends. The CDR3 consists of 15 residues. The CDR3 sequence is CASSVGQASSYEQYF. CDR3 nucleotides: TGTGCCAGCAGCGTAGGCCAGGCCAGCTCCTACGAGCAGTACTTC.

The chain carries TRBV30 and TRBJ2-7; 7 nucleotides match TRBD1. V lost 1 base, J lost 3 bases, and 6 bases stayed unmatched. This CDR3 spans 14 amino acids. The V gene's germline CDR1 is GTSNPN and CDR2 SVGIG (reference sequence). The CDR3 loop is CAWSGTQGSYEQYF. DNA of the CDR3: TGTGCCTGGAGTGGGACACAGGGGAGCTACGAGCAGTACTTC.

This clone is a singleton in its sample. V usage is TRBV6-6 and J usage is TRBJ2-2; 7 positions agree with TRBD1. Germline CDR1 and CDR2: MNHNY and SVGAGI (reference sequence). This CDR3 is built from 15 residues. With V trimmed by 2 bases and J by 5 bases, 5 bases remained unmatched. CDR3 sequence reads: CASSYRQGGTGELFF. The CDR3 bases are TGTGCCAGCAGTTACAGACAGGGTGGGACCGGGGAGCTGTTTTTT.

CDR3 bases: TGTGCCAGCAGCTTAGGTCCCTTTCAAGAGACCCAGTACTTC. Protein product: CASSLGPFQETQYF. The rearrangement uses TRBV7-9 and TRBJ2-5; no clear D. V lost 1 base and J 2 bases, leaving 8 bases between the germline ends. CDR1 and CDR2 (germline): SEHNR, FQNEAQ (reference sequence). CDR3 length: 14 amino acids. Looking up the rest from reference TRBV7-9 and TRBJ2-5 gives the full variable domain: DTGVSQNPRHKITKRGQNVTFRCDPISEHNRLYWYRQTLGQGPEFLTYFQNEAQLEKSRLLSDRFSAERPKGSFSTLEIQRTEQGDSAMYLCASSLGPFQETQYFGPGTRLLVL.

This clone was observed a single time. The rearrangement joins TRBV28 to TRBJ1-3; tentatively, D is TRBD1 (5 bases). CDR1 and CDR2 from the germline V gene are MDHEN and SYDVKM. V was shortened by 4 bases and J by 0 bases, with 7 bases between the two germline ends. This CDR3 region has 14 residues. For the CDR3, the DNA is TGTGCCAGCAGTTCGACAGCCTCTGGAAACACCATATATTTT. It is translated as CASSSTASGNTIYF.

For this clone: The same CDR3 also results from other DNA sequences found in this sample. V gene TRBV2 combines with J gene TRBJ2-1; 8 nucleotides align to TRBD1. Germline values: CDR1 SNHLY, CDR2 FYNNEI. Trimming took 7 bases from V and 7 from J; bases not matched to a gene: 9. The CDR3 loop spans 14 amino acids. CDR3 DNA: TGTGCCAGCATCCGGGGGACAGGTGAGAATGAGCAGTTCTTC. Its protein is CASIRGTGENEQFF.

The chain uses TRBV6-1 and TRBJ1-6; tentatively, D is TRBD1 (6 bases). Trimming removed 7 bases at V and 7 bases at J, with 17 bases between. This CDR3 is built from 15 residues. Germline-derived CDR1 and CDR2 are MNHNS and SASEGT. The CDR3 is CASMGHRGGNSPLHF. DNA for the CDR3: TGTGCCAGCATGGGGCACCGCGGGGGCAATTCACCCCTCCACTTT.

CDR3 region: CASSPMGQNSYEQYF. CDR3 nucleotides: TGTGCCAGCTCACCTATGGGACAGAACTCCTACGAGCAGTACTTC. This rearrangement joins TRBV18 to TRBJ2-7; 7 nucleotides agree with TRBD1. CDR3 length: 15 residues. V dropped 3 bases and J dropped 0; count of bases not matched to a gene: 5. Germline CDR1 KGHSH, CDR2 LQKENI.

The chain joins TRBV7-2 to TRBJ2-2; D might be TRBD1 (6 bases). Between the trimmed V and J ends, which lost 1 base and 12 bases, there was a span of 12 bases. CDR3 length: 13 amino acids. CDR1 SGHTA and CDR2 FQGNSA come from the germline V gene. This CDR3 is CASSLERGRKLFF. The CDR3, as DNA: TGTGCCAGCAGCTTAGAGAGGGGGAGAAAGCTGTTTTTT.

This chain joins TRBV29-1 and TRBJ2-1; 11 bases map to TRBD2. V lost 4 bases and J lost 8; bases outside the gene matches: 7. The length of the CDR3 is 14 residues. CDR1 is SQVTM, CDR2 ANQGSEA, per germline. Here the CDR3 reads CSVGGTSGLDEQFF. In nucleotides, the CDR3 is TGCAGCGTTGGGGGGACTAGCGGACTCGATGAGCAGTTCTTC.

The chain employs TRBV10-3 and TRBJ1-2, with 7 nucleotides matching TRBD1. The CDR3 has 14 residues. Germline V gene sequence: CDR1 ENHRY, CDR2 SYGVKD. The V gene end was trimmed by 0 bases and the J gene end by 8 bases; junction bases not matched to a gene: 6. The CDR3: CAISESGQPRGYTF. The CDR3 DNA sequence: TGTGCCATCAGTGAGTCGGGACAGCCAAGGGGCTACACCTTC.

There are a few counts of this clone. For the CDR3, the DNA is TGTGCCAGCGTAAGCGCCACTAACTATGGCTACACCTTC. Its translation: CASVSATNYGYTF. The chain carries TRBV28 and TRBJ1-2; unclear D gene. Per germline, CDR1 MDHEN and CDR2 SYDVKM. The CDR3 is 13 amino acids. The V and J ends lost 8 bases and 0 bases respectively, with 10 bases between them.

The V call is TRBV27, the J call TRBJ2-1; 15 bases map to TRBD2. CDR3 length: 15 amino acids. Germline V CDR1 and CDR2: MNHEY, SMNVEV (reference sequence). With V trimmed by 6 bases and J by 7 bases, 4 bases remained unmatched. The CDR3 spells CASSLGTSGGNEQFF. For the CDR3, the DNA is TGTGCCAGCAGCCTTGGGACTAGCGGGGGGAATGAGCAGTTCTTC.

The chain recombines TRBV7-9 with TRBJ1-2; the D gene is possibly TRBD1 (6 bases). Trimming took 5 bases from V and 4 from J, leaving 23 bases between them. Germline V lookup: CDR1 SEHNR, CDR2 FQNEAQ (reference sequence). This CDR3 has 17 amino acids. The CDR3 DNA reads TGTGCCAGCAGCCCCAAGGCCTCGGGGGGCCCAATCTATGGCTACACCTTC. Translated: CASSPKASGGPIYGYTF.

The chain has TRBV5-1 and TRBJ2-7, with 8 bases fitting TRBD1. The CDR3 extends over 15 amino acids. In germline, CDR1 is SGHRS, CDR2 YFSETQ. The J segment lost 6 bases and the V segment lost 4 bases, leaving 12 bases of the junction unmatched. The CDR3 region is CASSLWDRTRAEQYF. In nucleotides, the CDR3 is TGCGCCAGCAGCCTCTGGGACAGGACGCGAGCCGAGCAGTACTTC.

This clone was found once. This chain joins TRBV7-9 and TRBJ2-7, with D perhaps TRBD1 (5 bases). Germline V gene data show CDR1 as SEHNR and CDR2 as FQNEAQ (reference sequence). The ends were cut back, 8 bases at V and 3 bases at J, with 14 bases in the middle. The CDR3 is 13 residues long. CDR3 nucleotides: TGTGCCAGCTCAGGGAAGGATTACTACGAGCAGTACTTC. Translated: CASSGKDYYEQYF. Full variable domain (remainder filled in from reference TRBV7-9 and TRBJ2-7): DTGVSQNPRHKITKRGQNVTFRCDPISEHNRLYWYRQTLGQGPEFLTYFQNEAQLEKSRLLSDRFSAERPKGSFSTLEIQRTEQGDSAMYLCASSGKDYYEQYFGPGTRLTVT.

This clone was seen once. V and J are TRBV6-5 and TRBJ1-5, with 9 nucleotides matching TRBD1. Trimming cost V 2 bases and J 7 bases; bases outside gene matches: 3. There are 14 residues in the CDR3. CDR1 and CDR2 (germline): MNHEY, SVGAGI. The CDR3 loop reads CASSYDRGGQPQHF. The DNA for the CDR3 is TGTGCCAGCAGTTACGACAGGGGGGGACAGCCCCAGCATTTT.

The chain has TRBV2 and TRBJ2-1; 8 nucleotides match TRBD2. CDR1 and CDR2 (germline): SNHLY, FYNNEI. V lost 6 bases, J lost 6 bases, and 13 bases stayed unmatched. The CDR3 is made up of 16 amino acids. For the CDR3, the DNA is TGTGCCAGCAGGCCCACGGATAGCGGGATGGGCAATGAGCAGTTCTTC. It codes for CASRPTDSGMGNEQFF.

V gene TRBV27 combines with J gene TRBJ1-4, with D unclear. CDR3 length: 16 residues. Per germline, CDR1 MNHEY and CDR2 SMNVEV (reference sequence). The V end lost 3 bases, the J end lost 3 bases, and 14 bases lay between the germline ends. Here the CDR3 DNA reads TGTGCCAGCAGTTTGAGCGGATGGAGGCCTAATGAAAAACTGTTTTTT. Translating gives CASSLSGWRPNEKLFF.

The CDR3 is CASTRAAGLLAKNIQYF. CDR3 in DNA: TGTGCCAGCACCCGGGCGGCGGGGCTTTTAGCCAAAAACATTCAGTACTTC. This sequence joins TRBV5-5 and TRBJ2-4; D possibly corresponds to TRBD2 (6 bases). With 6 bases removed from V and 0 bases from J, the gap between germline ends came to 19 bases. The CDR3 extends over 17 amino acids. CDR1 is SGHKS, CDR2 YYEKEE, per germline (reference sequence).

This clone has a handful of counts. V is TRBV10-2 and J is TRBJ1-2; 7 nucleotides align to TRBD1. Trimming cost V 6 bases and J 6 bases; bases outside gene matches: 7. This CDR3 comprises 13 residues. Germline V gene lookup returns CDR1 WSHSY and CDR2 SAAADI. The CDR3 DNA is TGCGCCAGCAGCCGAACAGGGGACCATGGCTACACCTTC. It is translated as CASSRTGDHGYTF.